The 17 T cell receptor beta chains listed next were all sequenced from one sample in a study of blood T cell repertoires in COVID-19. Data came from immunoSEQ multiplex PCR; TCRdb stores just in-frame clones and leaves some out. The sample lists some 45,000 clones; approximately 80% were seen once. The sequenced material came from peripheral blood. These receptors were obtained from a woman aged 55-70 years with acute or convalescent COVID-19.

The V call is TRBV19, the J call TRBJ1-2, with D tentatively TRBD1 (6 bases). The V and J ends lost 3 bases and 6 bases respectively, with 11 bases between them. CDR1 is LNHDA, CDR2 SQIVND, per germline (reference sequence). This CDR3 comprises 13 residues. The CDR3 nucleotides are TGTGCCAGTAGTATGGCACAGGGAGATGGCTACACCTTC. Translation gives CASSMAQGDGYTF.

The chain has TRBV5-4 and TRBJ1-1; D is ambiguous. This CDR3 has 15 amino acids. Trimming removed 6 bases from V and 5 bases from J, with 20 bases in between. Germline assignment: CDR1 SGHNT and CDR2 YYREEE (reference sequence). The CDR3 sequence: CASIPPQLTGTEAFF. CDR3 DNA: TGTGCCAGCATCCCGCCGCAACTCACGGGGACTGAAGCTTTCTTT. The full variable domain, rest sourced from reference TRBV5-4 and TRBJ1-1, is ETGVTQSPTHLIKTRGQQVTLRCSSQSGHNTVSWYQQALGQGPQFIFQYYREEENGRGNFPPRFSGLQFPNYSSELNVNALELDDSALYLCASIPPQLTGTEAFFGQGTRLTVV.

This chain uses TRBV19 with TRBJ2-7; 7 bases agree with TRBD1. Germline V gene sequence: CDR1 LNHDA, CDR2 SQIVND (reference sequence). CDR3 length equals 13 residues. Trimming at V came to 6 bases and at J to 1 base, leaving 3 bases not matched to a gene. The CDR3 is CASSVDRSYEQYF. The CDR3 DNA reads TGTGCCAGTAGCGTGGACAGGTCCTACGAGCAGTACTTC.

V gene TRBV5-1 combines with J gene TRBJ1-6; 7 bases align to TRBD1. V shed 4 bases and J 7 bases; nucleotides not matched to a gene: 17. Germline V gene sequence: CDR1 SGHRS, CDR2 YFSETQ. This CDR3 contains 18 residues. CDR3 sequence: CASSPFPSDRERNSPLHF. Written as DNA, the CDR3 is TGCGCCAGCAGCCCCTTTCCCTCAGACAGGGAACGAAATTCACCCCTCCACTTT.

This rearrangement joins TRBV12-5 to TRBJ1-5, with TRBD1 identical over 8 bases. Germline V lookup: CDR1 LGHNT, CDR2 FRNRAP. CDR3 length equals 17 residues. Unmatched junction bases numbered 9, after V lost 5 bases and J lost 0 bases. The CDR3: CASGPDRVPFSNQPQHF. CDR3 nucleotides: TGTGCTAGTGGTCCGGACAGGGTACCGTTTAGCAATCAGCCCCAGCATTTT.

V gene TRBV2 combines with J gene TRBJ2-1, with 13 bases aligning to TRBD2. With V trimmed by 4 bases and J by 4 bases, 7 bases remained unmatched. Germline CDR1 SNHLY, CDR2 FYNNEI. The CDR3 covers 17 residues. DNA for the CDR3: TGTGCCAGCAGTGGAGGACTAGCGGGGGCCGGGTACAATGAGCAGTTCTTC. It specifies CASSGGLAGAGYNEQFF. Using reference TRBV2 and TRBJ2-1 for the parts outside the CDR3, the full variable domain is EPEVTQTPSHQVTQMGQEVILRCVPISNHLYFYWYRQILGQKVEFLVSFYNNEISEKSEIFDDQFSVERPDGSNFTLKIRSTKLEDSAMYFCASSGGLAGAGYNEQFFGPGTRLTVL.

The V and J genes are TRBV5-5 and TRBJ1-3; TRBD1 might be the D (5 bases). Trimming cost V 4 bases and J 0 bases, with 17 bases left between them. Germline-derived CDR1 and CDR2 are SGHKS and YYEKEE (reference sequence). This CDR3 is 17 amino acids long. The CDR3 spells CASSLRAGSPSGNTIYF. DNA of the CDR3: TGTGCCAGCAGCCTAAGGGCAGGGTCCCCCTCTGGAAACACCATATATTTT.

The gene calls are TRBV27 and TRBJ2-3; 11 positions agree with TRBD2. CDR3 size: 16 residues. The germline CDR1 and CDR2 sequences are MNHEY and SMNVEV (reference sequence). V dropped 3 bases and J dropped 2; count of bases not matched to a gene: 4. This chain's CDR3 is CASSLSLAGDTDTQYF. CDR3 bases: TGTGCCAGCAGTTTGTCACTAGCGGGGGACACAGATACGCAGTATTTT.

This clone was observed a single time. In nucleotides, the CDR3 is TGTGCTAGTGGTTTGAGTACAGGGCATGAGCAGTTCTTC. Protein sequence: CASGLSTGHEQFF. The chain combines TRBV12-5 with TRBJ2-1, with a possible D match to TRBD1 (6 bases). The CDR3 is made up of 13 amino acids. Trimming removed 2 bases from V and 8 bases from J, with 10 bases in between. Looked up from germline, CDR1 is LGHNT and CDR2 is FRNRAP.

This clone was seen only a few times. The CDR3 coding sequence is TGTGCCAGCAGCCCGAGCGGGGTTGGTACGCAGTATTTT. It is translated as CASSPSGVGTQYF. V and J are TRBV7-6 and TRBJ2-3; TRBD2 matches 7 bases. The junction had 7 bases not matched to a gene; V was cut back by 5 bases and J by 8 bases. CDR3 length: 13 residues. The germline V gene encodes CDR1 SGHVS and CDR2 FNYEAQ.

The genes are TRBV15 and TRBJ1-6; no reliable D call. The CDR3 is made up of 12 amino acids. Germline assignment: CDR1 LNHNV and CDR2 YYDKDF (reference sequence). The V end was cut by 3 bases, the J end by 7 bases, with 4 bases between. The DNA for the CDR3 is TGTGCCACCAGCAGTCTGAATTCACCCCTCCACTTT. Translated, it gives CATSSLNSPLHF.

The chain joins TRBV15 to TRBJ1-4, with 11 bases aligning to TRBD1. With 0 bases clipped from V and 5 bases from J, the junction kept 11 bases outside the gene matches. The germline gives CDR1 LNHNV, CDR2 YYDKDF (reference sequence). This CDR3 comprises 19 residues. The CDR3 spells CATSRDRPDRGRLNEKLFF. In DNA form, the CDR3 reads TGTGCCACCAGCAGAGATCGACCGGACAGGGGGCGGCTGAATGAAAAACTGTTTTTT. The variable domain in full, completed from reference TRBV15 and TRBJ1-4, reads DAMVIQNPRYQVTQFGKPVTLSCSQTLNHNVMYWYQQKSSQAPKLLFHYYDKDFNNEADTPDNFQSRRPNTSFCFLDIRSPGLGDTAMYLCATSRDRPDRGRLNEKLFFGSGTQLSVL.

This clone appeared once. The chain couples TRBV7-6 to TRBJ2-2; the D gene is possibly TRBD2 (6 bases). The germline V gene has CDR1 SGHVS and CDR2 FNYEAQ. This CDR3 is built from 16 residues. V was trimmed by 1 base and J by 2 bases, leaving 11 bases between them. CDR3 residues: CASSLEGGENTGELFF. CDR3 DNA sequence: TGTGCCAGCAGCTTAGAAGGCGGGGAAAACACCGGGGAGCTGTTTTTT. The full variable domain, with the rest looked up from reference TRBV7-6 and TRBJ2-2, is GAGVSQSPRYKVTKRGQDVALRCDPISGHVSLYWYRQALGQGPEFLTYFNYEAQQDKSGLPNDRFSAERPEGSISTLTIQRTEQRDSAMYRCASSLEGGENTGELFFGEGSRLTVL.

V usage is TRBV18 and J usage is TRBJ2-7; D remains unclear. With 3 bases removed from V and 0 bases from J, the gap between germline ends came to 9 bases. Germline V gives CDR1 KGHSH, CDR2 LQKENI. The CDR3 is 14 amino acids. The CDR3 spells CASSPSALSYEQYF. The CDR3 bases are TGTGCCAGCTCACCCAGCGCCCTCTCCTACGAGCAGTACTTC.

The rearrangement joins TRBV3-1 (or the pseudogene TRBV3-2) to TRBJ2-7; D gene unclear. Germline CDR1 is LGHDT and CDR2 is YNNKEL (reference sequence). V dropped 5 bases and J dropped 0 bases, with 5 bases sitting between them. The CDR3 is 12 residues long. The CDR3 spells CASSIVSYEQYF. The CDR3 bases are TGTGCCAGCAGCATAGTCTCCTACGAGCAGTACTTC.

A single count supports this clone. This rearrangement joins TRBV5-1 to TRBJ1-1, with no clear D. Trimming removed 1 base at V and 1 base at J, with 11 bases between. CDR3 length: 15 residues. CDR1 SGHRS and CDR2 YFSETQ come from the germline V gene. CDR3 amino acids: CASSLSVQRNTEAFF. The CDR3 DNA follows: TGCGCCAGCAGCTTGTCGGTCCAGCGGAACACTGAAGCTTTCTTT.

The J gene is TRBJ2-1, the V gene TRBV6-4; 9 bases align to TRBD1. CDR1 MRHNA and CDR2 SNTAGT come from the germline V gene. V was clipped by 3 bases and J by 9 bases; unmatched bases: 6. The CDR3 loop spans 14 amino acids. In DNA, the CDR3 is TGTGCCAGCAGTGAGCAACAGGGGGCCCTTGAGCAGTTCTTC. Protein: CASSEQQGALEQFF.